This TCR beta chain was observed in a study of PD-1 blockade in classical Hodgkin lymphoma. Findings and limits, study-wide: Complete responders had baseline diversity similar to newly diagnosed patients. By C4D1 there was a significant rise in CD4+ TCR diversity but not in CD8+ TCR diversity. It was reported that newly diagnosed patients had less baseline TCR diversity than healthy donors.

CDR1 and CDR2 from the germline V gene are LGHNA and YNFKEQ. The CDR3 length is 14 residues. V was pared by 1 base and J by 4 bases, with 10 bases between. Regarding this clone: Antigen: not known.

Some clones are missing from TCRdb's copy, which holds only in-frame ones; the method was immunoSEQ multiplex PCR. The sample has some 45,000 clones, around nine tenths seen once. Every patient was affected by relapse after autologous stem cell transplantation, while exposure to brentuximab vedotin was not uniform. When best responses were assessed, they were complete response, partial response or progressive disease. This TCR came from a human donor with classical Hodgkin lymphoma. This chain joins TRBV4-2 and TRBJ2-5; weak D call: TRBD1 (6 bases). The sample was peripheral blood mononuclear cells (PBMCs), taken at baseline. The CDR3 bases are TGTGCCAGCAGCCAAGGGGGGCGTGGAGAGACCCAGTACTTC. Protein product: CASSQGGRGETQYF.